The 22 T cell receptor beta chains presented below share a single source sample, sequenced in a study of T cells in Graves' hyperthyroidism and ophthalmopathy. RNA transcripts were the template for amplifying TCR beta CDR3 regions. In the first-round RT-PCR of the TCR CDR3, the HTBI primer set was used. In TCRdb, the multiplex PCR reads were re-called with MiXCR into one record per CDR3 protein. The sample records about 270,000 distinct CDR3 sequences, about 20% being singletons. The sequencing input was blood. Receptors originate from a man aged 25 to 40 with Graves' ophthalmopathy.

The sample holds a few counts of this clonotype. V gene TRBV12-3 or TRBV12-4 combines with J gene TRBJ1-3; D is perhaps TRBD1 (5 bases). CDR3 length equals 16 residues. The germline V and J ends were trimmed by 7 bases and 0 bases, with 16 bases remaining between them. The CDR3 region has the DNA TGTGCCAGCACTACCGCTTACAGGACCTCTGGAAACACCATATATTTT. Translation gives CASTTAYRTSGNTIYF.

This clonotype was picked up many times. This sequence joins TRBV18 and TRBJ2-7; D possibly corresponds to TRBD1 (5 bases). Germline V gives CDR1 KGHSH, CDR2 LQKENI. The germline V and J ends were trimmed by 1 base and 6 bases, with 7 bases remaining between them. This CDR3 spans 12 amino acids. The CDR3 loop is CASSPQGSEQYF. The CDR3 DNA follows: TGTGCCAGCTCACCACAGGGGTCCGAGCAGTACTTC.

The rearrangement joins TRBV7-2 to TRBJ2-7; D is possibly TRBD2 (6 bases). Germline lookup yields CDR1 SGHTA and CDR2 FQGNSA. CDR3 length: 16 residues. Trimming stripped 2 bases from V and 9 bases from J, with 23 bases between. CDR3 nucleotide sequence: TGTGCCAGCAGCTTATTCGGGGGAGGACGCGACAAGGGGCAGTACTTC. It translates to CASSLFGGGRDKGQYF.

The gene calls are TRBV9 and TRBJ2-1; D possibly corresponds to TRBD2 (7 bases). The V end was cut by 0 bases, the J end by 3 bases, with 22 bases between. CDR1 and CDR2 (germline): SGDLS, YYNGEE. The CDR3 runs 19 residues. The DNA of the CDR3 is TGTGCCAGCAGCGTAGACCTTCCGGGGGGCAGATCTATCTACAATGAGCAGTTCTTC. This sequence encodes CASSVDLPGGRSIYNEQFF.

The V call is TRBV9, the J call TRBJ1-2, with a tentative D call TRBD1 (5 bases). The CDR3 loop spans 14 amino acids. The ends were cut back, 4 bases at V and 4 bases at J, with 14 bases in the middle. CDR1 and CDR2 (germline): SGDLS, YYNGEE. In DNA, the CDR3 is TGTGCCAGCAGCTCTCGACTAGACAGCTATGGCTACACCTTC. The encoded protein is CASSSRLDSYGYTF.

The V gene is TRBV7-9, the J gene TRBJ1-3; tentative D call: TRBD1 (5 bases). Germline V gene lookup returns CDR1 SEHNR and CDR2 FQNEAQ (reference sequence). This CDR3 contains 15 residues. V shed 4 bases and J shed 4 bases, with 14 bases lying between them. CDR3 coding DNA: TGTGCCAGCAGCTCCTCCAGGGCTTCCGGAAACACCATATATTTT. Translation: CASSSSRASGNTIYF.

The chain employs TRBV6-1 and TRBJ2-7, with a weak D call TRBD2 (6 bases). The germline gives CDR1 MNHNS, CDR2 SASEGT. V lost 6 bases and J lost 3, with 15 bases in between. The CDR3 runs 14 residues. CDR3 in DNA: TGTGCCAGCAGGAGGGACTTCGGGAGCTACGAGCAGTACTTC. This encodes CASRRDFGSYEQYF.

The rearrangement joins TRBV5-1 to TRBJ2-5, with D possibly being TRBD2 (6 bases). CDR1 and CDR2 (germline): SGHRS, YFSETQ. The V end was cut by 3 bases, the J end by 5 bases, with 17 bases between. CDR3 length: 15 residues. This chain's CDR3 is CASSWTTGKGETQYF. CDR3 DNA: TGCGCCAGCAGCTGGACTACGGGCAAGGGCGAGACCCAGTACTTC.

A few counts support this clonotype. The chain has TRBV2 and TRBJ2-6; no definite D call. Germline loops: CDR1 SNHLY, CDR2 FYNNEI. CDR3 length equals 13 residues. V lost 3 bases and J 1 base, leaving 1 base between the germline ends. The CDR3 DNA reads TGTGCCAGCAGTGATTCTGGGGCCAACGTCCTGACTTTC. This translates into CASSDSGANVLTF.

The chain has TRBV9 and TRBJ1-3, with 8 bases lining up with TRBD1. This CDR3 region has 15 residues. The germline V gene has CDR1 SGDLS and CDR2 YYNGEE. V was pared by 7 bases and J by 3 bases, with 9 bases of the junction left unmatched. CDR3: CASGTRQGYGNTIYF. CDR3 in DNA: TGTGCCAGCGGCACCAGACAGGGGTATGGAAACACCATATATTTT. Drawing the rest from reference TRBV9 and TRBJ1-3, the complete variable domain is DSGVTQTPKHLITATGQRVTLRCSPRSGDLSVYWYQQSLDQGLQFLIQYYNGEERAKGNILERFSAQQFPDLHSELNLSSLELGDSALYFCASGTRQGYGNTIYFGEGSWLTVV.

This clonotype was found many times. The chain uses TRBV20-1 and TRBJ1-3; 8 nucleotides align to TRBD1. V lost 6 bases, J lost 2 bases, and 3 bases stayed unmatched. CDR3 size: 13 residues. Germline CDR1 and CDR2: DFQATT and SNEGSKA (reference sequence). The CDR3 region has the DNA TGCAGTGCGAAGACAGGGGCTGGAAACACCATATATTTT. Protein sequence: CSAKTGAGNTIYF.

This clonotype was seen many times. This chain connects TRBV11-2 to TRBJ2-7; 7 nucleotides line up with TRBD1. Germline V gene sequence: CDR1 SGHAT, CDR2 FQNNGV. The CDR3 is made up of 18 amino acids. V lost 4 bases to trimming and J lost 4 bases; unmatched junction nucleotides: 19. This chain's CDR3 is CASSSINRDRDSVYEQYF. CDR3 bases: TGTGCCAGCAGCTCTATAAACCGGGACCGGGACAGCGTTTACGAGCAGTACTTC.

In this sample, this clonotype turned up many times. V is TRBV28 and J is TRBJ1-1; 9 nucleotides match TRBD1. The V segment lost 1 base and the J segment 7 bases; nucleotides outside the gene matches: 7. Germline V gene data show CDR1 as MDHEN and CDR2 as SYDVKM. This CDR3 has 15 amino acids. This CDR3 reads CASSLSGTGRGEAFF. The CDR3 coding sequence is TGTGCCAGCAGTTTATCAGGGACAGGGAGGGGTGAAGCTTTCTTT. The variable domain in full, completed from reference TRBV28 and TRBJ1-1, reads DVKVTQSSRYLVKRTGEKVFLECVQDMDHENMFWYRQDPGLGLRLIYFSYDVKMKEKGDIPEGYSVSREKKERFSLILESASTNQTSMYLCASSLSGTGRGEAFFGQGTRLTVV.

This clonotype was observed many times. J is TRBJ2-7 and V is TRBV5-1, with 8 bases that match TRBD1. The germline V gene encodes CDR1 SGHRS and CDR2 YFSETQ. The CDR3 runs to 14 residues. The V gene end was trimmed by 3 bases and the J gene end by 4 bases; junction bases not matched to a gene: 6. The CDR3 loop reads CASSYGQGGYEQYF. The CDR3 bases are TGCGCCAGCAGCTACGGACAGGGTGGATACGAGCAGTACTTC.

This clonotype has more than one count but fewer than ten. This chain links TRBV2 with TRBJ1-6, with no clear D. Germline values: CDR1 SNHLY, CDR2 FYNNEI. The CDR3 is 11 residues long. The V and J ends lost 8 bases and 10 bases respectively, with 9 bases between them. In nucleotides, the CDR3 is TGTGCCAGCCTAGGGAGCTCACCCCTCCACTTT. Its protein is CASLGSSPLHF.

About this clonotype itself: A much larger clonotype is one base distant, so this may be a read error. The CDR3 is CATRAPTYNEQFF. CDR3 DNA sequence: TGTGCCACCAGGGCGCCCACCTACAATGAGCAGTTCTTC. V usage is TRBV7-4 and J usage is TRBJ2-1, with D possibly matching TRBD1 (5 bases). The CDR3 is made up of 13 amino acids. The V and J ends lost 10 bases and 2 bases respectively, with 12 bases between them. Germline CDR1 reads SGHVT; CDR2 reads SQSDAQ.

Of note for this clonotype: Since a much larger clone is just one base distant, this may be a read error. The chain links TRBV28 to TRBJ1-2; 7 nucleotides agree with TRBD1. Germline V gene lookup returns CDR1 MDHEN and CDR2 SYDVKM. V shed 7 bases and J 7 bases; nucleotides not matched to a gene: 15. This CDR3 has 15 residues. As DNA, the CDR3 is TGTGCCAGCACCCTCTCGGCAGGGGGTAGCTGTGGCTACACCTTC. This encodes CASTLSAGGSCGYTF.

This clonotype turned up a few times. This CDR3 is CATSDPGTADEKLFF. The CDR3 bases are TGTGCCACCAGTGACCCGGGGACGGCTGATGAAAAACTGTTTTTT. V is TRBV24-1 and J is TRBJ1-4; D might be TRBD1 (5 bases). Between the trimmed V and J ends, which lost 4 bases and 6 bases, there was a span of 14 bases. Germline V gene lookup returns CDR1 KGHDR and CDR2 SFDVKD. The CDR3 has 15 residues.

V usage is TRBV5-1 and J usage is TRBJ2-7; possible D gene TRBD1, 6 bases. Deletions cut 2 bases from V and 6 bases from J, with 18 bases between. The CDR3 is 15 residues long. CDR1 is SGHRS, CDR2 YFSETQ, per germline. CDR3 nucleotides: TGCGCCAGCAGCTTCGGGGCGAGGCTAGGGGGCGAGCAGTACTTC. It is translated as CASSFGARLGGEQYF.

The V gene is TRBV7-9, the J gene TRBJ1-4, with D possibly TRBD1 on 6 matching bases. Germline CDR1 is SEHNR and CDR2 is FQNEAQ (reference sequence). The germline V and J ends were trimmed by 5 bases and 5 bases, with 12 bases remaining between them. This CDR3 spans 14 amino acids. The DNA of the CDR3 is TGTGCCAGCAGCACCGTGACAGGAAATGAAAAACTGTTTTTT. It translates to CASSTVTGNEKLFF. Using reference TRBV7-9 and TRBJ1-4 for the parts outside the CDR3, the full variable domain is DTGVSQNPRHKITKRGQNVTFRCDPISEHNRLYWYRQTLGQGPEFLTYFQNEAQLEKSRLLSDRFSAERPKGSFSTLEIQRTEQGDSAMYLCASSTVTGNEKLFFGSGTQLSVL.

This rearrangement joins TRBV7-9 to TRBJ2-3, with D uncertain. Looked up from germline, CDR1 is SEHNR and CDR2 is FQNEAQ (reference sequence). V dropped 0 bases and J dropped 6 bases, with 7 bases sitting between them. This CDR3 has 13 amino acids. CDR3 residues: CASSLASSDTQYF. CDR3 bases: TGTGCCAGCAGCTTAGCAAGCTCCGATACGCAGTATTTT. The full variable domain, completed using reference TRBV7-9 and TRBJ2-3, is DTGVSQNPRHKITKRGQNVTFRCDPISEHNRLYWYRQTLGQGPEFLTYFQNEAQLEKSRLLSDRFSAERPKGSFSTLEIQRTEQGDSAMYLCASSLASSDTQYFGPGTRLTVL.

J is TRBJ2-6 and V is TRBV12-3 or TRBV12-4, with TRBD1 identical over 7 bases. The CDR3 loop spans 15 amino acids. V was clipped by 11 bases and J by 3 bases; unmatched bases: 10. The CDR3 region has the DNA TGTGCCGGCCACAGGGGACGAAGTGGGGCCAACGTCCTGACTTTC. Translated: CAGHRGRSGANVLTF.